Sequencing of this T cell receptor (beta chain) was carried out in a study of blood T cell repertoires in COVID-19. As for the study in general: The samples span acute and convalescent COVID-19 from the United States, Italy and Spain. T cells, B-cell-depleted T cells, or PBMCs supplied cDNA or gDNA.

Authors' processing steps: How many nucleated cells were present was estimated from reference gene primer amplification. This table comes from immunoSEQ multiplex PCR, and its TCRdb copy is limited to in-frame clones, with some not included. That table is the source of V, J and clone size, and D and trimming were worked out from the DNA. The sample carries 80,000 to 100,000 clones, about 80% recorded once. The clonotype comes from a human donor in a cohort sampled during active COVID-19. The sample was peripheral blood.

The CDR3 DNA is TGTGCCAGCTCGGAAGACAGGGGGCAACGTCACGAGCAGTACTTC. Amino acids: CASSEDRGQRHEQYF. V and J are TRBV18 and TRBJ2-7; TRBD1 aligns across 10 bases. The junction had 10 bases not matched to a gene; V was cut back by 6 bases and J by 5 bases. In germline, CDR1 is KGHSH, CDR2 LQKENI. The CDR3 length is 15 residues. The full variable domain, rest sourced from reference TRBV18 and TRBJ2-7, is NAGVMQNPRHLVRRRGQEARLRCSPMKGHSHVYWYRQLPEEGLKFMVYLQKENIIDESGMPKERFSAEFPKEGPSILRIQQVVRGDSAAYFCASSEDRGQRHEQYFGPGTRLTVT.